Listed below are T cell receptor beta chains from one sample, sequenced in a study of T cells in Graves' hyperthyroidism and ophthalmopathy. MiXCR, applied by TCRdb to the multiplex PCR reads, yields one record per CDR3 protein. The table records 480,000 or so distinct CDR3 sequences, 35% to 50% of them present only once. What was sequenced was peripheral blood or thyroid tissue (not recorded which). The receptors stem from an adult woman with Graves' disease, either hyperthyroidism or ophthalmopathy (not recorded which). Both conserved end residues are part of each CDR3. The D gene is left open where the match is weak. Expanded clones get a size class; other rows say once, few or many, or leave the size out.

CDR3 length,clone size,J gene,V gene,D gene,CDR3 protein,CDR3 DNA
14,-,TRBJ2-5,TRBV7-9,TRBD2,CASSHREGRETQYF,TGTGCCAGCAGCCACCGGGAGGGCAGAGAGACCCAGTACTTC
12,-,TRBJ2-7,TRBV29-1,TRBD1,CRVGQGVYEQYF,TGCAGGGTCGGACAGGGGGTATACGAGCAGTACTTC
16,many,TRBJ2-2,TRBV7-7,-,CASSQTRLDNTGELFF,TGTGCTAGCAGCCAGACGAGACTAGACAACACCGGGGAGCTGTTTTTT
11,many,TRBJ1-2,TRBV10-3,-,CAIRHYSGNTF,TGTGCCATCAGGCACTACTCTGGAAACACCTTC
13,many,TRBJ2-7,TRBV6-1,-,CASSEDSPYEQYF,TGTGCCAGCAGTGAAGACAGTCCCTACGAGCAGTACTTC
11,-,TRBJ1-2,TRBV7-9,-,CASRRTGGYTF,TGTGCCAGCAGACGTACCGGGGGCTACACCTTC
16,many,TRBJ2-7,TRBV7-8,TRBD2,CASSLAGTSGTYEQYF,TGTGCCAGCAGCTTAGCCGGGACTAGCGGCACCTACGAGCAGTACTTC
14,few,TRBJ1-1,TRBV7-9,TRBD1,CASSLQGGRAEAFF,TGTGCCAGCAGCCTCCAGGGGGGGAGGGCTGAAGCTTTCTTT
11,-,TRBJ2-3,TRBV2,-,CASSDFNTQYF,TGTGCCAGCAGTGACTTTAATACGCAGTATTTT
14,-,TRBJ2-5,TRBV10-3,-,CAISGLESNQPQYF,TGTGCCATCTCAGGGTTGGAGAGCAATCAGCCCCAGTACTTC
12,few,TRBJ1-3,TRBV20-1,-,CSAAGTANTIYF,TGCAGTGCGGCGGGGACGGCAAACACCATATATTTT
18,-,TRBJ2-2,TRBV20-1,-,CSARELVSAWSNTGELFF,TGCAGTGCTAGAGAGTTGGTTAGCGCGTGGTCGAACACCGGGGAGCTGTTTTTT
13,many,TRBJ2-7,TRBV7-9,-,CASSLSPGNGQYF,TGTGCCAGCAGCTTATCTCCAGGGAATGGACAGTACTTC
14,-,TRBJ2-7,TRBV10-3,TRBD1,CAIRPGGEFYEQYF,TGTGCCATCAGACCAGGGGGTGAGTTCTACGAGCAGTACTTC
13,few,TRBJ1-6,TRBV2,TRBD1,CASRRQGSSPLHF,TGTGCCAGCAGGAGACAGGGGAGTTCACCCCTCCACTTT
16,-,TRBJ2-5,TRBV15,TRBD2,CATSRGEAGFEETQYF,TGTGCCACCAGCAGAGGAGAAGCGGGATTCGAAGAGACCCAGTACTTC
13,many,TRBJ1-1,TRBV10-1,-,CASGTGSGTEAFF,TGCGCCAGCGGGACCGGTTCCGGGACTGAAGCTTTCTTT
15,many,TRBJ2-7,TRBV6-1,TRBD1,CASSRGGQGEYEQYF,TGTGCCAGCAGTCGGGGCGGACAGGGCGAGTACGAGCAGTACTTC
15,-,TRBJ2-5,TRBV5-5,TRBD2,CASSEGSGGKETQYF,TGTGCCAGCAGCGAAGGGTCGGGAGGGAAAGAGACCCAGTACTTC
13,-,TRBJ1-3,TRBV2,-,CASSEGPGHTIYF,TGTGCCAGCAGTGAAGGACCCGGCCACACCATATATTTT
12,-,TRBJ2-7,TRBV5-1,-,CASSSPDYEQYF,TGCGCCAGCAGCAGCCCTGACTACGAGCAGTACTTC
12,many,TRBJ1-1,TRBV20-1,-,CSARDGNTEAFF,TGCAGTGCTAGAGATGGGAACACTGAAGCTTTCTTT
14,-,TRBJ1-5,TRBV10-2,-,CASSEPDGWRPQHF,TGCGCCAGCAGTGAGCCTGACGGCTGGAGGCCCCAGCATTTT
12,-,TRBJ1-3,TRBV2,TRBD1,CASTWTGPTIYF,TGTGCCAGCACTTGGACAGGGCCCACCATATATTTT
12,-,TRBJ2-5,TRBV29-1,-,CSGTTRQETQYF,TGCAGCGGAACGACAAGACAAGAGACCCAGTACTTC
15,few,TRBJ2-7,TRBV10-3,TRBD1,CASTPGDRDSYEQYF,TGTGCCAGCACCCCCGGGGACAGGGACTCCTACGAGCAGTACTTC
15,few,TRBJ1-1,TRBV7-4,-,CASRIGVPSGTEAFF,TGTGCCAGCAGGATAGGAGTCCCTAGTGGCACTGAAGCTTTCTTT
14,many,TRBJ1-6,TRBV24-1,-,CATSAGSNNSPLHF,TGTGCCACCTCGGCCGGGTCCAATAATTCACCCCTCCACTTT
15,-,TRBJ1-1,TRBV20-1,-,CSALKGGLRGSEAFF,TGCAGTGCCCTAAAGGGGGGATTAAGGGGATCTGAAGCTTTCTTT
15,many,TRBJ2-7,TRBV6-5,-,CASSYDSGSSYEQYF,TGTGCCAGCAGTTATGATTCGGGGAGCTCCTACGAGCAGTACTTC
13,few,TRBJ2-1,TRBV2,-,CASSEARAGEQFF,TGTGCCAGCAGTGAAGCGCGGGCGGGTGAGCAGTTCTTC
15,-,TRBJ1-2,TRBV7-9,-,CASSLNLLTNYGYTF,TGTGCCAGCAGCTTAAATCTGCTTACTAACTATGGCTACACCTTC
13,-,TRBJ1-3,TRBV28,-,CASSAAQENTIYF,TGTGCCAGCAGTGCGGCACAGGAGAACACCATATATTTT
15,many,TRBJ2-2,TRBV2,-,CASSERTAGTGELFF,TGTGCCAGCAGTGAACGGACAGCCGGCACCGGGGAGCTGTTTTTT
13,many,TRBJ2-7,TRBV20-1,-,CSAPRLGNYEQYF,TGCAGTGCTCCCCGACTAGGAAATTACGAGCAGTACTTC
16,few,TRBJ2-5,TRBV7-8,-,CASSLLRAIPQETQYF,TGTGCCAGCAGCTTGCTCAGGGCCATACCCCAAGAGACCCAGTACTTC
17,few,TRBJ2-2,TRBV7-2,-,CASSPTSTGSNTGELFF,TGTGCCAGCTCACCCACCTCGACAGGATCGAACACCGGGGAGCTGTTTTTT
13,many,TRBJ1-6,TRBV27,-,CATTDSWNSPLHF,TGTGCCACCACGGACAGTTGGAATTCACCCCTCCACTTT
14,-,TRBJ2-5,TRBV3-1,TRBD2,CASSQIAGRETQYF,TGTGCCAGCAGCCAAATAGCGGGACGAGAGACCCAGTACTTC
13,-,TRBJ2-5,TRBV6-6,TRBD2,CASTGGGAETQYF,TGTGCCAGCACCGGCGGGGGGGCAGAGACCCAGTACTTC
17,-,TRBJ1-1,TRBV12-3/TRBV12-4,TRBD1,CASSYRTGRRLGTEAFF,TGTGCCAGCAGTTATAGGACAGGGCGGAGGTTAGGGACTGAAGCTTTCTTT
18,-,TRBJ1-6,TRBV6-6,TRBD1,CASFPGQGAGGYNSPLHF,TGTGCCAGCTTTCCGGGACAGGGGGCCGGGGGATATAATTCACCCCTCCACTTT
15,few,TRBJ1-1,TRBV15,-,CATSRDRGGNTEAFF,TGTGCCACCAGCAGAGATAGGGGGGGTAACACTGAAGCTTTCTTT
14,-,TRBJ2-5,TRBV2,-,CASSAPTGGETQYF,TGTGCCAGCAGCGCCCCGACTGGGGGAGAGACCCAGTACTTC
15,-,TRBJ1-6,TRBV20-1,-,CSARTGVEPNSPLHF,TGCAGTGCTAGAACGGGGGTCGAGCCGAATTCACCCCTCCACTTT
14,many,TRBJ1-1,TRBV20-1,-,CSARSWRSNTEAFF,TGCAGTGCTAGATCCTGGAGATCGAACACTGAAGCTTTCTTT
14,-,TRBJ2-7,TRBV2,-,CASSEVTSSYEQYF,TGTGCCAGCAGTGAGGTGACGAGCTCCTACGAGCAGTACTTC
16,-,TRBJ1-6,TRBV7-9,TRBD1,CASSFVPGQTASPLHF,TGTGCCAGCAGCTTCGTCCCGGGACAGACTGCTTCACCCCTCCACTTT
12,-,TRBJ2-7,TRBV9,-,CASSDGRYEQYF,TGTGCCAGCAGCGACGGAAGATACGAGCAGTACTTC
17,-,TRBJ2-3,TRBV7-9,TRBD1,CASSIPIGTGFPDTQYF,TGTGCCAGCAGCATACCGATCGGGACAGGATTTCCAGATACGCAGTATTTT
11,many,TRBJ1-2,TRBV29-1,-,CSVSGESGYTF,TGCAGCGTTTCAGGGGAGAGTGGCTACACCTTC
15,-,TRBJ1-1,TRBV7-2,TRBD1,CASSSRQGQNTEAFF,TGTGCCAGCAGCTCCAGACAGGGGCAGAACACTGAAGCTTTCTTT
15,-,TRBJ1-2,TRBV4-1,-,CASSSTRLGAGGYTF,TGCGCCAGCAGCTCAACAAGGCTGGGGGCGGGAGGCTACACCTTC